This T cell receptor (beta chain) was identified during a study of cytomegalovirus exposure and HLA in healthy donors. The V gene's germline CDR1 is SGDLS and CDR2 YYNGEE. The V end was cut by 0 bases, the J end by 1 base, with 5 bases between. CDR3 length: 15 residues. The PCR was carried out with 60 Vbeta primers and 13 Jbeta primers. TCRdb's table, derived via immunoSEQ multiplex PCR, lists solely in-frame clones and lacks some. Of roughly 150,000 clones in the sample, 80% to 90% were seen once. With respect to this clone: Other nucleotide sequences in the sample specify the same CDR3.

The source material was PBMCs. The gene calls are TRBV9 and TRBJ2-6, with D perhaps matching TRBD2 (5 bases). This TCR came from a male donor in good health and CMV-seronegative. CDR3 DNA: TGTGCCAGCAGCGTAGGAGGGTCTGGGGCCAACGTCCTGACTTTC. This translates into CASSVGGSGANVLTF.